The 21 T cell receptor beta chains listed next were all sequenced from one sample in a study of blood T cell repertoires in COVID-19. Produced via immunoSEQ multiplex PCR; TCRdb's table is partial and in-frame only. Among 65,000 to 70,000 clones listed, 80% to 95% were seen once. The sample taken for sequencing was peripheral blood. The receptor source for this set is a human donor with active COVID-19. The donor label of this sample is uncertain.

The CDR3 DNA sequence: TGCGCCAGCAGCCCCTTAGCGGGAGGGGGGGAAAACATTCAGTACTTC. It is translated as CASSPLAGGGENIQYF. V usage is TRBV5-1 and J usage is TRBJ2-4; 11 bases map to TRBD2. The V gene end was trimmed by 4 bases and the J gene end by 5 bases; junction bases not matched to a gene: 8. CDR1 and CDR2 from the germline V gene are SGHRS and YFSETQ. The CDR3 has 16 residues.

This chain links TRBV2 with TRBJ1-6, with D perhaps matching TRBD1 (5 bases). V was shortened by 5 bases and J by 8 bases, with 19 bases between the two germline ends. Germline loops: CDR1 SNHLY, CDR2 FYNNEI. This CDR3 has 16 amino acids. CDR3 coding DNA: TGTGCCAGCAGTCAATGGGCGGGGGGGATGGATTCACCCCTCCACTTT. It is translated as CASSQWAGGMDSPLHF.

The rearrangement joins TRBV9 to TRBJ2-7, with TRBD1 matching 10 bases. J lost 5 bases, V lost 4 bases, and 12 bases had no gene match. Looked up from germline, CDR1 is SGDLS and CDR2 is YYNGEE. CDR3 length: 16 residues. CDR3 nucleotides: TGTGCCAGCAGCCCCCGGGTCGGGACAGGGGCCAACGAGCAGTACTTC. Protein sequence: CASSPRVGTGANEQYF.

The chain recombines TRBV2 with TRBJ1-1, with D maybe TRBD1 (5 bases). The germline V and J ends were trimmed by 5 bases and 5 bases, with 15 bases remaining between them. The germline V gene encodes CDR1 SNHLY and CDR2 FYNNEI. This CDR3 has 14 residues. The CDR3 DNA follows: TGTGCCAGCAGTTCTGGCAGGGCCGGGACTGAAGCTTTCTTT. This codes for CASSSGRAGTEAFF. The full variable domain, completed using reference TRBV2 and TRBJ1-1, is EPEVTQTPSHQVTQMGQEVILRCVPISNHLYFYWYRQILGQKVEFLVSFYNNEISEKSEIFDDQFSVERPDGSNFTLKIRSTKLEDSAMYFCASSSGRAGTEAFFGQGTRLTVV.

The chain carries TRBV28 and TRBJ2-7, with 12 nucleotides matching TRBD2. The CDR3 has 14 residues. Germline V CDR1 and CDR2: MDHEN, SYDVKM. The J segment lost 2 bases and the V segment lost 5 bases, leaving 1 base of the junction unmatched. Here the CDR3 reads CASSRLAGAYEQYF. The CDR3 region has the DNA TGTGCCAGCAGTAGACTAGCGGGAGCCTACGAGCAGTACTTC.

This chain links TRBV7-2 with TRBJ2-3, with D tentatively TRBD2 (5 bases). CDR1 and CDR2 (germline): SGHTA, FQGNSA. V gave up 1 base and J gave up 3 bases, with 14 bases separating them. CDR3 length: 16 residues. CDR3 nucleotides: TGTGCCAGCAGCTTAGATCCGGGGTGGGGTACAGATACGCAGTATTTT. The encoded protein is CASSLDPGWGTDTQYF.

This clone was seen a few times. CDR3 nucleotide sequence: TGTGCCAGCAGTTCGGGAGGGGAGTTTTGGCCCACTTACAATGAGCAGTTCTTC. This translates into CASSSGGEFWPTYNEQFF. This chain joins TRBV27 and TRBJ2-1; 8 bases fit TRBD2. The junction had 15 bases not matched to a gene; V was cut back by 4 bases and J by 4 bases. Germline assignment: CDR1 MNHEY and CDR2 SMNVEV (reference sequence). The CDR3 loop spans 18 amino acids.

This chain joins TRBV19 and TRBJ2-5; D possibly corresponds to TRBD1 (6 bases). This CDR3 has 13 residues. Germline V gene sequence: CDR1 LNHDA, CDR2 SQIVND (reference sequence). Trimming pared 4 bases from V and 5 bases from J, leaving 11 bases between. Written as DNA, the CDR3 is TGTGCCAGTAGTACAACAGGGACGGAGACCCAGTACTTC. Translating gives CASSTTGTETQYF.

The chain links TRBV30 to TRBJ1-6; 7 nucleotides line up with TRBD1. Germline CDR1 is GTSNPN and CDR2 is SVGIG (reference sequence). The V gene end was trimmed by 3 bases and the J gene end by 0 bases; junction bases not matched to a gene: 14. There are 19 residues in the CDR3. CDR3: CAWRGGHGHSSSYNSPLHF. The CDR3, as DNA: TGTGCCTGGAGAGGGGGCCACGGACATTCTAGCTCCTATAATTCACCCCTCCACTTT.

The chain combines TRBV4-3 with TRBJ2-1, with D perhaps TRBD1 (6 bases). Germline values: CDR1 LGHNA, CDR2 YSLEER. The CDR3 runs 15 residues. Trimming removed 5 bases from V and 4 bases from J, with 15 bases in between. Written as DNA, the CDR3 is TGCGCCAGCAGCACAGGGACGAAAGAGTACAATGAGCAGTTCTTC. Residues: CASSTGTKEYNEQFF.

The V call is TRBV10-2, the J call TRBJ2-7; 10 nucleotides match TRBD1. The germline gives CDR1 WSHSY, CDR2 SAAADI. V shed 6 bases, J shed 5 bases, and the junction held 4 bases outside the gene matches. The CDR3 is 13 amino acids. CDR3 nucleotides: TGCGCCAGCAGGACAGGGGGCGGGGACGAGCAGTACTTC. This gives the protein CASRTGGGDEQYF.

J is TRBJ1-5 and V is TRBV9, with D hard to call. The length of the CDR3 is 14 residues. Germline V gives CDR1 SGDLS, CDR2 YYNGEE. V was cut by 4 bases and J by 0 bases, with 8 bases left in between. The CDR3 loop is CASSYTYSNQPQHF. CDR3 sequence (DNA): TGTGCCAGCAGCTATACCTATAGCAATCAGCCCCAGCATTTT.

The chain is built from TRBV6-5 and TRBJ2-2; D is unresolved. CDR1 is MNHEY, CDR2 SVGAGI, per germline. The ends were cut back, 2 bases at V and 6 bases at J, with 10 bases in the middle. The CDR3 runs to 14 residues. In DNA, the CDR3 is TGTGCCAGCAGTTACCCAGGCCATTCCGGGGAGCTGTTTTTT. It specifies CASSYPGHSGELFF.

The rearrangement uses TRBV27 and TRBJ2-7; TRBD1 matches 8 bases. The CDR3 runs 16 residues. V lost 2 bases to trimming and J lost 5 bases; unmatched junction nucleotides: 11. CDR1 is MNHEY, CDR2 SMNVEV, per germline (reference sequence). CDR3 in DNA: TGTGCCAGCAGTTTACTCCCATTCGGACAGGGTGACGAGCAGTACTTC. This codes for CASSLLPFGQGDEQYF.

This rearrangement joins TRBV4-2 to TRBJ1-2; 8 nucleotides agree with TRBD1. The CDR3 totals 16 residues. The V gene end was trimmed by 3 bases and the J gene end by 1 base; junction bases not matched to a gene: 7. Per germline, CDR1 LGHNA and CDR2 YNFKEQ. CDR3 DNA sequence: TGTGCCAGCAGCCAGCTGGACAGGGCCTTTAACTATGGCTACACCTTC. It yields the protein CASSQLDRAFNYGYTF.

The rearrangement uses TRBV11-1 and TRBJ1-6, with 8 bases that match TRBD1. Trimming took 5 bases from V and 8 from J; bases not matched to a gene: 8. This CDR3 is built from 15 residues. Germline lookup yields CDR1 SGHAT and CDR2 FQDESV (reference sequence). This chain's CDR3 is CASSPPWGQDSPLHF. CDR3 DNA sequence: TGTGCCAGCAGCCCGCCCTGGGGACAGGATTCACCCCTCCACTTT.

The chain employs TRBV18 and TRBJ2-1, with D possibly being TRBD2 (5 bases). Germline V gene lookup returns CDR1 KGHSH and CDR2 LQKENI. The CDR3 covers 12 residues. Trimming pared 8 bases from V and 7 bases from J, leaving 12 bases between. CDR3 bases: TGTGCCAGCCAGTCGGGGAATAATGAGCAGTTCTTC. The encoded protein is CASQSGNNEQFF.

For the CDR3, the DNA is TGTGCCAGCAGTGAAGATGGGGGGTTTCAGCCCCAGCATTTT. Its translation is CASSEDGGFQPQHF. V is TRBV2 and J is TRBJ1-5; perhaps TRBD1 as D (5 bases). The germline gives CDR1 SNHLY, CDR2 FYNNEI. Trimming stripped 1 base from V and 6 bases from J, with 10 bases between. The CDR3 is 14 residues long.

This chain joins TRBV29-1 and TRBJ2-3; D not certain. The CDR3 has 12 residues. CDR1 is SQVTM and CDR2 is ANQGSEA in the germline V gene. Trimming stripped 6 bases from V and 0 bases from J, with 7 bases between. CDR3 sequence reads: CSVDWSTDTQYF. The DNA for the CDR3 is TGCAGCGTCGACTGGAGCACAGATACGCAGTATTTT.

V and J are TRBV19 and TRBJ2-5; TRBD1 aligns across 8 bases. CDR1 is LNHDA, CDR2 SQIVND, per germline (reference sequence). V was pared by 6 bases and J by 7 bases, with 7 bases of the junction left unmatched. This CDR3 has 13 amino acids. The CDR3 here is CASSKDREGTQYF. The CDR3 nucleotides are TGTGCCAGTAGCAAGGACAGGGAAGGGACCCAGTACTTC.

V gene TRBV28 combines with J gene TRBJ2-7; 9 nucleotides match TRBD1. Unmatched junction bases numbered 9, after V lost 6 bases and J lost 0 bases. Germline values: CDR1 MDHEN, CDR2 SYDVKM. The length of the CDR3 is 16 residues. The CDR3 sequence: CASSFRQGGASYEQYF. The CDR3, as DNA: TGTGCCAGCAGCTTCCGACAGGGGGGCGCCTCCTACGAGCAGTACTTC. Full variable domain (missing parts from reference TRBV28 and TRBJ2-7): DVKVTQSSRYLVKRTGEKVFLECVQDMDHENMFWYRQDPGLGLRLIYFSYDVKMKEKGDIPEGYSVSREKKERFSLILESASTNQTSMYLCASSFRQGGASYEQYFGPGTRLTVT.